The next 31 T cell receptor beta chains were all read from a single sample in a study of human T cells and chemical hapten exposure. TCRdb processed the RACE reads anew with MiXCR; each CDR3 protein has one entry. Found here are around 99,000 distinct CDR3 sequences, roughly a tenth of them singletons; the top ten hold about 3%. Time point: patch test 2, 6 weeks after DPC sensitization. As for treatment: therapeutic diphenylcyclopropenone sensitization with weekly scalp DPC. The sample consisted of whole blood, taken in connection with sensitization to the hapten diphenylcyclopropenone (DPC). These receptors all come from a woman aged 40 to 50 with alopecia areata. Some clones in this sample may be carry-over from other donors' samples.

As for this clonotype: One end of the junction varies from germline; a read error may be responsible. The V call is TRBV7-2, the J call TRBJ2-4; 8 bases map to TRBD1. Germline-derived CDR1 and CDR2 are SGHTA and FQGNSA. This CDR3 has 15 residues. The CDR3 here is CVSSLEHRGRDIQYF. DNA for the CDR3: TGTGTCAGCAGCTTAGAACACAGGGGGAGAGACATTCAGTACTTC.

This clonotype was found a few times. The chain couples TRBV6-2 or TRBV6-3 to TRBJ2-7; D possibly corresponds to TRBD2 (6 bases). Looked up from germline, CDR1 is MNHEY and CDR2 is SVGEGT. V lost 5 bases, J lost 4 bases, and 15 bases lay in between. The CDR3 runs 14 residues. The chain's CDR3 is CASSGRDSSYEQYF. The CDR3 region has the DNA TGTGCCAGCAGTGGCCGGGACTCCTCTTACGAGCAGTACTTC.

The chain has TRBV6-1 and TRBJ2-7; D is unclear. The CDR3 extends over 13 amino acids. Germline CDR1 and CDR2: MNHNS and SASEGT. V gave up 0 bases and J gave up 2 bases, with 5 bases separating them. This CDR3 is CASSEAQTYEQYF. CDR3 nucleotides: TGTGCCAGCAGTGAAGCACAGACCTACGAGCAGTACTTC.

Comment on this clonotype: Given a much more abundant clone one base away, this may be a read error. The chain uses TRBV5-6 and TRBJ1-1; no reliable D call. The CDR3 runs 14 residues. Germline V gives CDR1 SGHDT, CDR2 YYEEEE. The CDR3, as DNA: TGTGCCGGCAGCTTGGGAGATATTAACACTGAAGCTTTCTTT. This sequence encodes CAGSLGDINTEAFF.

This clonotype was seen a few times. The rearrangement joins TRBV12-3 or TRBV12-4 to TRBJ1-4, with 7 nucleotides matching TRBD1. V dropped 4 bases and J dropped 8; count of bases not matched to a gene: 10. The CDR3 runs to 15 residues. The DNA of the CDR3 is TGTGCCAGCAGTTGGACAGGCAGCGCAGAAGAAAAACTGTTTTTT. Translation gives CASSWTGSAEEKLFF.

Many counts were recorded for this clonotype. The chain combines TRBV29-1 with TRBJ2-7, with D maybe TRBD2 (5 bases). In germline, CDR1 is SQVTM, CDR2 ANQGSEA. The CDR3 is made up of 10 amino acids. The V gene lost 7 bases and the J gene lost 4 bases, with 8 bases spanning the gap. This chain's CDR3 is CSAGEYEQYF. DNA for the CDR3: TGCAGCGCCGGGGAGTACGAGCAGTACTTC.

In this sample, this clonotype turned up many times. This chain links TRBV7-2 with TRBJ2-3, with 9 bases fitting TRBD1. The V gene end was trimmed by 2 bases and the J gene end by 4 bases; junction bases not matched to a gene: 4. Germline CDR1 and CDR2: SGHTA and FQGNSA. The CDR3 spans 15 residues. The CDR3 nucleotides are TGTGCCAGCAGCTTAAGACAGGGGGGCGCAGATACGCAGTATTTT. It is translated as CASSLRQGGADTQYF.

The V call is TRBV7-2, the J call TRBJ1-2; 7 positions agree with TRBD1. CDR1 is SGHTA and CDR2 is FQGNSA in the germline V gene. The CDR3 consists of 16 residues. The V gene end was trimmed by 1 base and the J gene end by 8 bases; junction bases not matched to a gene: 13. The CDR3 is CASSLERGRINTGYTF. CDR3 nucleotides: TGTGCCAGCAGCTTAGAGAGGGGGCGCATTAACACCGGCTACACCTTC.

The chain carries TRBV18 and TRBJ2-4, with unresolved D. V was shortened by 3 bases and J by 1 base, with 10 bases between the two germline ends. CDR1 is KGHSH, CDR2 LQKENI, per germline. The CDR3 contains 15 residues. CDR3 bases: TGTGCCAGCTCACCGTCACAGCTCGCCAAAAACATTCAGTACTTC. Protein: CASSPSQLAKNIQYF.

The rearrangement uses TRBV27 and TRBJ1-1, with D tentatively TRBD1 (6 bases). Germline values: CDR1 MNHEY, CDR2 SMNVEV (reference sequence). The CDR3 extends over 13 amino acids. Trimming stripped 5 bases from V and 10 bases from J, with 17 bases between. Here the CDR3 DNA reads TGTGCCAGCAGTCTGTGGGGAGGGGGGGGAGCTTTCTTT. The encoded protein is CASSLWGGGGAFF.

The chain joins TRBV7-6 to TRBJ2-5, with D perhaps matching TRBD2 (5 bases). The CDR3 extends over 13 amino acids. CDR1 SGHVS and CDR2 FNYEAQ come from the germline V gene. Trimming left V 4 bases short and J 7 bases short, with 13 bases between. The CDR3: CASSYIAGGTQYF. The CDR3 DNA reads TGTGCCAGCAGCTACATAGCCGGAGGGACCCAGTACTTC. Drawing the rest from reference TRBV7-6 and TRBJ2-5, the complete variable domain is GAGVSQSPRYKVTKRGQDVALRCDPISGHVSLYWYRQALGQGPEFLTYFNYEAQQDKSGLPNDRFSAERPEGSISTLTIQRTEQRDSAMYRCASSYIAGGTQYFGPGTRLLVL.

This clonotype was detected a few times. The chain combines TRBV7-2 with TRBJ2-1; D tentatively reads TRBD1 or TRBD2 (5 bases each). Germline V gene lookup returns CDR1 SGHTA and CDR2 FQGNSA. Trimming removed 1 base at V and 6 bases at J, with 10 bases between. CDR3 size: 14 residues. DNA of the CDR3: TGTGCCAGCAGCTTAGGGGGACCCTTCAATGAGCAGTTCTTC. Its protein is CASSLGGPFNEQFF.

This clonotype was picked up many times. The V gene is TRBV19, the J gene TRBJ2-4; D not certain. CDR3 length: 13 residues. Per germline, CDR1 LNHDA and CDR2 SQIVND (reference sequence). The V gene lost 8 bases and the J gene lost 1 base, with 9 bases spanning the gap. CDR3 sequence reads: CASASGAKNIQYF. CDR3 coding DNA: TGTGCCAGTGCGAGTGGGGCCAAAAACATTCAGTACTTC.

This clonotype came up many times. The chain links TRBV10-3 to TRBJ2-1, with 7 positions matching TRBD1. The CDR3 covers 13 residues. CDR1 is ENHRY, CDR2 SYGVKD, per germline. Germline trimming cut 5 bases from V and 5 bases from J; bases unmatched to any gene: 3. Written as DNA, the CDR3 is TGTGCCATCAGTCCACAGGGGAACAATGAGCAGTTCTTC. Amino acids: CAISPQGNNEQFF.

This clonotype was found many times. The chain joins TRBV7-2 to TRBJ2-1; D remains unclear. Germline lookup yields CDR1 SGHTA and CDR2 FQGNSA. The CDR3 is made up of 15 amino acids. The germline V and J ends were trimmed by 3 bases and 4 bases, with 13 bases remaining between them. The CDR3 DNA reads as TGTGCCAGCAGCTTCCGCGCCGAATCATACAATGAGCAGTTCTTC. This codes for CASSFRAESYNEQFF.

At least ten counts were recorded for this clonotype. The chain employs TRBV21-1 and TRBJ2-6; the table names TRBD1, a call not compared with the DNA. TRBV21-1 is a pseudogene. The CDR3 has 20 residues. CDR3 sequence (DNA): TGTGCCAGCAGCAAATCGTCAACCGGGACATACAGCTCTGGGGCCAACGTCCTGACTTTC. As protein: CASSKSSTGTYSSGANVLTF.

This clonotype came up many times. V usage is TRBV11-2 and J usage is TRBJ1-3; a weak D match, TRBD1 (6 bases). This CDR3 has 13 residues. Per the germline V gene, CDR1 is SGHAT and CDR2 is FQNNGV. V was cut by 5 bases and J by 4 bases, with 9 bases left in between. In DNA form, the CDR3 reads TGTGCCAGCAGCGTGACAGGCGGAAACACCATATATTTT. This gives the protein CASSVTGGNTIYF.

This clonotype was observed many times. The V gene is TRBV9, the J gene TRBJ2-1; the match to TRBD2 covers 8 bases. The CDR3 sequence is 16 residues long. From germline, CDR1 is SGDLS and CDR2 YYNGEE. V lost 3 bases to trimming and J lost 7 bases; unmatched junction nucleotides: 12. The CDR3 nucleotides read TGTGCCAGCAGCGCCGGGGGGGATCCCCGGGGGAATGAGCAGTTCTTC. It encodes CASSAGGDPRGNEQFF.

The chain employs TRBV6-2 or TRBV6-3 and TRBJ2-7, with D possibly matching TRBD2 (5 bases). Per germline, CDR1 MNHEY and CDR2 SVGEGT. V lost 5 bases and J 5 bases, leaving 10 bases between the germline ends. The CDR3 length is 12 residues. CDR3 in DNA: TGTGCCAGCAGTCATTTTAGCGACGAGCAGTACTTC. Translation gives CASSHFSDEQYF.

The rearrangement uses TRBV6-5 and TRBJ2-1; D gene uncertain. With 11 bases removed from V and 9 bases from J, the gap between germline ends came to 23 bases. CDR1 is MNHEY, CDR2 SVGAGI, per germline. The CDR3 consists of 14 residues. CDR3 protein: CAAQTLSPVTEQFF. The CDR3 DNA reads TGTGCCGCTCAAACTCTTTCGCCGGTCACTGAGCAGTTCTTC.

This clonotype was seen many times. This CDR3 reads CASSFRIGSEGGKAYEQYF. CDR3 coding DNA: TGTGCCAGCAGCTTTCGTATCGGCTCCGAAGGGGGGAAAGCCTACGAGCAGTACTTC. The chain carries TRBV7-8 and TRBJ2-7; D tentatively reads TRBD1 or TRBD2 (6 bases each). Per germline, CDR1 SGHVS and CDR2 FQNEAQ. Trimming stripped 3 bases from V and 2 bases from J, with 26 bases between. The CDR3 is 19 amino acids.

The chain employs TRBV7-2 and TRBJ2-5, with 10 nucleotides matching TRBD2. Germline-derived CDR1 and CDR2 are SGHTA and FQGNSA. The junction had 7 bases not matched to a gene; V was cut back by 4 bases and J by 5 bases. This CDR3 has 15 amino acids. Here the CDR3 DNA reads TGTGCCAGCAGCTCCCCGGGACTAGCGTTGGAGACCCAGTACTTC. Residues: CASSSPGLALETQYF.

This clonotype has only a few counts. The genes are TRBV5-1 and TRBJ1-6; the D is unclear. The ends were cut back, 4 bases at V and 13 bases at J, with 9 bases in the middle. This CDR3 spans 11 amino acids. Germline values: CDR1 SGHRS, CDR2 YFSETQ. CDR3 sequence: CASSLDGPLHF. The CDR3 DNA reads as TGCGCCAGCAGCCTCGACGGTCCCCTCCACTTT.

The rearrangement links TRBV6-2 or TRBV6-3 to TRBJ1-2, with D uncertain. CDR1 and CDR2 (germline): MNHEY, SVGEGT. The CDR3 runs 11 residues. Trimming stripped 7 bases from V and 5 bases from J, with 8 bases between. The CDR3 protein is CASMAKYGYTF. The CDR3 DNA reads as TGTGCCAGCATGGCAAAGTATGGCTACACCTTC.

This clonotype was counted many times. The chain joins TRBV13 to TRBJ2-7; D is unresolved. Trimming removed 0 bases at V and 5 bases at J, with 11 bases between. This CDR3 is built from 14 residues. CDR1 is PRHDT and CDR2 is FYEKMQ in the germline V gene (reference sequence). CDR3 DNA sequence: TGTGCCAGCAGCTTAGGCCTTAGGTCTGACGAGCAGTACTTC. This translates into CASSLGLRSDEQYF.

V and J are TRBV9 and TRBJ2-2, with D uncertain. Germline V gene lookup returns CDR1 SGDLS and CDR2 YYNGEE. With 4 bases removed from V and 8 bases from J, the gap between germline ends came to 9 bases. The CDR3 consists of 12 residues. The DNA for the CDR3 is TGTGCCAGCAGCCATTCCGGGGGGGAGCTGTTTTTT. Translating gives CASSHSGGELFF.

This clonotype turned up a few times. V is TRBV4-3 and J is TRBJ2-4, with TRBD1 identical over 8 bases. After removal of 0 bases from V and 0 bases from J, the junction contained 4 bases not matched to a gene. CDR1 LGHNA and CDR2 YSLEER come from the germline V gene. The CDR3 contains 17 residues. Written as DNA, the CDR3 is TGCGCCAGCAGCCAAGATCACAGGGGGGTAGCCAAAAACATTCAGTACTTC. Translating gives CASSQDHRGVAKNIQYF.

This clonotype was found a few times. The chain couples TRBV6-5 to TRBJ1-1, with TRBD1 identical over 7 bases. The CDR3 has 16 residues. V gave up 5 bases and J gave up 0 bases; unmatched junction bases: 9. CDR1 is MNHEY, CDR2 SVGAGI, per germline. The CDR3 loop reads CASSRKGQSMNTEAFF. The CDR3 DNA reads TGTGCCAGCAGTCGAAAGGGACAGAGCATGAACACTGAAGCTTTCTTT.

For this clonotype: Given the absence of the conserved phenylalanine or tryptophan at the CDR3 end, a read error is likely. The chain combines TRBV2 with TRBJ2-7, with 10 nucleotides matching TRBD1. This CDR3 is built from 14 residues. CDR1 is SNHLY and CDR2 is FYNNEI in the germline V gene. V was clipped by 10 bases and J by 5 bases; unmatched bases: 11. Here the CDR3 DNA reads TGTGCCAACTCAGAGACAGGGGGCTACCACGAGCAGTACTAC. Its protein is CANSETGGYHEQYY.

In its sample, this clonotype was seen many times. The chain links TRBV5-1 to TRBJ2-6, with 7 bases matching TRBD2. V gave up 4 bases and J gave up 1 base; unmatched junction bases: 11. This CDR3 contains 18 residues. Germline V gene lookup returns CDR1 SGHRS and CDR2 YFSETQ. CDR3 sequence (DNA): TGCGCCAGCAGCCCCCGGATTGGGGGGGAATCTGGGGCCAACGTCCTGACTTTC. Protein: CASSPRIGGESGANVLTF.

This clonotype was detected many times. The chain carries TRBV28 and TRBJ2-1; TRBD2 agrees at 14 bases. The germline gives CDR1 MDHEN, CDR2 SYDVKM. After removal of 0 bases from V and 5 bases from J, the junction contained 3 bases not matched to a gene. This CDR3 comprises 17 residues. The DNA of the CDR3 is TGTGCCAGCAGTTTATGGGGACTAGCGGGGGCCCACAATGAGCAGTTCTTC. Translated: CASSLWGLAGAHNEQFF.